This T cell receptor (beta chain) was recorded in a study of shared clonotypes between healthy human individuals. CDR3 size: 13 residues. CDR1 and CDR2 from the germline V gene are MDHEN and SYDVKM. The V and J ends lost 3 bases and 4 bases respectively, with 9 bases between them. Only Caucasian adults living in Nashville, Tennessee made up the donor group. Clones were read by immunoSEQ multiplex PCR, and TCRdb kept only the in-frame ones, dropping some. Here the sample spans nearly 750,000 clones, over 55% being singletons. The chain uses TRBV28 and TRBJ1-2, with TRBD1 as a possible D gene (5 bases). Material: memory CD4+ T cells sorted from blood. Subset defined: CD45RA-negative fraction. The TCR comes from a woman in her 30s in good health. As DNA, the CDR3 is TGTGCCAGCAGTTTGGGGGGACCCTATGGCTACACCTTC. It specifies CASSLGGPYGYTF.